Sequencing of this TCR beta chain was carried out in a study of blood T cells in healthy people across ages. Study-wide context: Per two T cells, template switching captured roughly one barcoded beta molecule. Study observations and caveats: Donors of long life had a larger count of naive CD4+ cells and greater diversity than aged donors. In older individuals, TCR beta diversity per million T cells was lower, falling roughly linearly with age.

Alongside a J-beta primer mix, a sample-barcoded 5' primer served in a second PCR lasting about 7 to 11 cycles. MiXCR, applied by TCRdb to the 5' RACE reads, yields one record per CDR3 protein. The sample lists about 1.5 million distinct CDR3 sequences, around 40% occurring once. At least 5.5 micrograms of total RNA were extracted per sample. Notes on this clonotype: Its antigen remains unknown.

Germline assignment: CDR1 SQVTM and CDR2 ANQGSEA. The CDR3 loop spans 13 amino acids. V lost 5 bases and J 6 bases, leaving 15 bases between the germline ends. The source material was blood. The receptor's source is a woman younger than 30 in good health. V usage is TRBV29-1 and J usage is TRBJ2-3, with D maybe TRBD2 (6 bases). The chain's CDR3 is CSVPGSPGDTQYF. The CDR3 bases are TGCAGCGTTCCCGGGAGTCCTGGGGATACGCAGTATTTT.